The table lists the clone carrying this T cell receptor beta chain with a few counts. Its antigen is unknown. The same CDR3 is also encoded by other DNA sequences in this sample. The sample originates from a study of CD8+ T cells in alopecia areata. Study as a whole: Among treated patients, oral tofacitinib was administered at 5 to 10 mg twice daily. Study-wide results and caveats: Uncertainty remains about how baseline CD8+ expansion links to response, with one nonresponder. The study found higher clonality in lesional than normal scalp, especially in alopecia totalis/universalis.

RNA was isolated and reverse transcribed to cDNA, the sequencing template. Repertoires were generated with immunoSEQ multiplex PCR, while TCRdb's copy carries only in-frame clones and drops some. This sample carries around 200,000 clones, around 58% of them seen once, and the ten largest clones take roughly 12%. Sample treatment: oral pan-JAK inhibitor, 5-10 mg twice daily. A FACSAria was used to sort CD4+ and CD8+ T cells. These cells came from PBMCs. The CDR3 contains 12 residues. The germline CDR1 and CDR2 sequences are SEHNR and FQNEAQ (reference sequence). V was clipped by 1 base and J by 6 bases, with 7 bases between them.

This sample comprised CD8+ T cells sorted from blood, obtained at week 24, from a patient treated with tofacitinib. The genes are TRBV7-9 and TRBJ2-7; D is ambiguous. This receptor was identified in a human donor with alopecia areata. As DNA, the CDR3 is TGTGCCAGCAGCTTAGGTACTTCCGAGCAGTACTTC. Its translation: CASSLGTSEQYF.